A selection of T cell receptor beta chains follows, all from one sample in a study of early T cells in non-severe SARS-CoV-2 infection. MiXCR, run by TCRdb on the 5' RACE reads, gives a single entry per CDR3 protein. The sample lists approximately 84,000 distinct CDR3 sequences, about 13% seen once, with approximately 5.7% in the top ten. Sequencing was carried out using whole blood. Every receptor here comes from an adult who was a healthcare worker with PCR-confirmed SARS-CoV-2 infection or an uninfected control (not recorded which). Each CDR3 is given with its conserved first and last residue. D genes are given only for firm matches. Only some rows state a clone size, as once, few, many or a class for expanded clones.

d_gene: .; abundance: .; v_gene: TRBV5-1; j_gene: TRBJ1-4; CDR3nt: TGCGCCAGCAGCTTGGGGGGTACTGAAAAACTGTTTTTT; CDR3aa: CASSLGGTEKLFF
d_gene: .; abundance: many; v_gene: TRBV28; j_gene: TRBJ1-2; CDR3nt: TGTGCCAGCAGTTCCCCGGACAGTACCTATGGCTACACCTTC; CDR3aa: CASSSPDSTYGYTF
d_gene: TRBD2; abundance: .; v_gene: TRBV7-6; j_gene: TRBJ2-7; CDR3nt: TGTGCCAGCAGCTTAGGCGGCGGGAGATCCTACGAGCAGTACTTC; CDR3aa: CASSLGGGRSYEQYF
d_gene: .; abundance: many; v_gene: TRBV4-2; j_gene: TRBJ1-6; CDR3nt: TGTGCCAGCAGCCAAGATGGGACAACTCAGAGCTCCTATAATTCACCCCTCCACTTT; CDR3aa: CASSQDGTTQSSYNSPLHF
d_gene: .; abundance: few; v_gene: TRBV7-9; j_gene: TRBJ2-7; CDR3nt: TGTGCCAGCGTTAGGGCTGACTACGAGCAGTACTTC; CDR3aa: CASVRADYEQYF
d_gene: .; abundance: few; v_gene: TRBV5-1; j_gene: TRBJ1-4; CDR3nt: TGCGCCAGCAGCGCCGGAGCAACTAATGAAAAACTGTTTTTT; CDR3aa: CASSAGATNEKLFF
d_gene: .; abundance: .; v_gene: TRBV28; j_gene: TRBJ1-1; CDR3nt: TGTGCCAGCAGTTTCGGAAACACTGAAGCTTTCTTT; CDR3aa: CASSFGNTEAFF
d_gene: .; abundance: .; v_gene: TRBV20-1; j_gene: TRBJ1-5; CDR3nt: TGCAGTGCTAGAGATCTGGCAGCGGGCCTTAACCAGCCCCAGCATTTT; CDR3aa: CSARDLAAGLNQPQHF
d_gene: .; abundance: .; v_gene: TRBV6-1; j_gene: TRBJ2-2; CDR3nt: TGTGCCAGCACTGGTCGGGGTAGCGGTCCCGGGGAGCTGTTTTTT; CDR3aa: CASTGRGSGPGELFF
d_gene: TRBD1; abundance: .; v_gene: TRBV18; j_gene: TRBJ1-2; CDR3nt: TGTGCCAGCTCACCAGGACAGGGGCGCCCCTATGGCTACACCTTC; CDR3aa: CASSPGQGRPYGYTF
d_gene: TRBD1; abundance: few; v_gene: TRBV30; j_gene: TRBJ1-4; CDR3nt: TGTGCCTGGACTCAGGGGGATGCTAATGAAAAACTGTTTTTT; CDR3aa: CAWTQGDANEKLFF
d_gene: .; abundance: few; v_gene: TRBV14; j_gene: TRBJ2-7; CDR3nt: TGTGCCAGCAGCCAAGATCACAGGACCCCCTACGAGCAGTACTTC; CDR3aa: CASSQDHRTPYEQYF
d_gene: TRBD2; abundance: few; v_gene: TRBV2; j_gene: TRBJ2-1; CDR3nt: TGTGCCAGCAGCCTCGGGGGGTTCTCCTCCTACAATGAGCAGTTCTTC; CDR3aa: CASSLGGFSSYNEQFF
d_gene: .; abundance: few; v_gene: TRBV6-1; j_gene: TRBJ1-1; CDR3nt: TGTGCCAGCAGCGCTCGACTTCTGAACACTGAAGCTTTCTTT; CDR3aa: CASSARLLNTEAFF
d_gene: .; abundance: many; v_gene: TRBV5-4; j_gene: TRBJ1-1; CDR3nt: TGTGCCAGCAGCTTGGTGGCAGCGAACACTGAAGCTTTCTTT; CDR3aa: CASSLVAANTEAFF
d_gene: TRBD1; abundance: few; v_gene: TRBV4-1; j_gene: TRBJ1-1; CDR3nt: TGCGCCAGCAGCCAAGGGTCCACAGGGGGATTGAACACTGAAGCTTTCTTT; CDR3aa: CASSQGSTGGLNTEAFF
d_gene: .; abundance: .; v_gene: TRBV5-1; j_gene: TRBJ1-1; CDR3nt: TGCGCCAGCAGCTTGTCGGACATTGGGGACACTGAAGCTTTCTTT; CDR3aa: CASSLSDIGDTEAFF
d_gene: .; abundance: many; v_gene: TRBV12-3/TRBV12-4; j_gene: TRBJ2-5; CDR3nt: TGTGCCAGCAGTGGCAAGGACGGCAATTGGGCCCAGTACTTC; CDR3aa: CASSGKDGNWAQYF
d_gene: .; abundance: .; v_gene: TRBV10-3; j_gene: TRBJ2-1; CDR3nt: TGTGCCATCAGTGAGTCGGGGTATAGGCAGTTCTTC; CDR3aa: CAISESGYRQFF
d_gene: .; abundance: .; v_gene: TRBV29-1; j_gene: TRBJ1-2; CDR3nt: TGCAGCGTTCAAGCTGGATATGGCTACACCTTC; CDR3aa: CSVQAGYGYTF
d_gene: TRBD2; abundance: few; v_gene: TRBV6-6; j_gene: TRBJ2-1; CDR3nt: TGTGCCAGCAGTTACGGGCTAGCGGACTACAATGAGCAGTTCTTC; CDR3aa: CASSYGLADYNEQFF
d_gene: .; abundance: .; v_gene: TRBV28; j_gene: TRBJ2-2; CDR3nt: TGTGCCAGCAGGCTACCGGACACATCGAACACCGGGGAGCTGTTTTTT; CDR3aa: CASRLPDTSNTGELFF
d_gene: TRBD1; abundance: .; v_gene: TRBV6-5; j_gene: TRBJ1-1; CDR3nt: TGTGCCAGCAGTTACTCAGCCACAGGGGGTACTGAAGCTTTCTTT; CDR3aa: CASSYSATGGTEAFF
d_gene: TRBD1; abundance: many; v_gene: TRBV27; j_gene: TRBJ1-5; CDR3nt: TGTGCCAGCAGTTTATCAGCAGGGGGCCGATTTAGCAATCAGCCCCAGCATTTT; CDR3aa: CASSLSAGGRFSNQPQHF
d_gene: .; abundance: .; v_gene: TRBV21-1; j_gene: TRBJ2-5; CDR3nt: TGTGCCAGCACCTCAAGGCAGGTGAAGGAGACCCAGTACTTC; CDR3aa: CASTSRQVKETQYF